One sample yielded the 8 T cell receptor beta chains listed below, sequenced in a study of shared clonotypes between healthy human individuals. Some clones are missing from TCRdb's copy, which holds only in-frame ones; the method was immunoSEQ multiplex PCR. The repertoire holds fewer than 800,000 clones, about 92% seen once, with about 24% in the top ten. Terminally differentiated effector memory CD45RA+ cells were excluded from the naive CD8 cells, which were CD45RO-negative and positively selected for CCR7. Sequencing was carried out using naive CD8+ T cells sorted from blood. The receptors were gathered from a man aged 25-45 years in good health.

The V call is TRBV7-6, the J call TRBJ2-2, with 7 bases identical to TRBD1. Germline CDR1 SGHVS, CDR2 FNYEAQ. This CDR3 contains 15 residues. Unmatched junction bases numbered 2, after V lost 3 bases and J lost 1 base. The CDR3 DNA is TGTGCCAGCAGCTTGGGGACAGTGAACACCGGGGAGCTGTTTTTT. Protein: CASSLGTVNTGELFF.

CDR3 sequence: CASSHGGRTKGYTF. The DNA of the CDR3 is TGTGCCAGCAGCCATGGGGGCAGGACAAAGGGCTACACCTTC. The gene calls are TRBV27 and TRBJ1-2; tentative D call: TRBD1 (6 bases). Germline lookup yields CDR1 MNHEY and CDR2 SMNVEV (reference sequence). The CDR3 is 14 residues long. V shed 6 bases and J shed 8 bases, with 19 bases lying between them.

The chain uses TRBV9 and TRBJ2-1; either TRBD1 or TRBD2 may supply D (5 bases each). CDR3 length equals 15 residues. CDR1 and CDR2 from the germline V gene are SGDLS and YYNGEE. With 0 bases removed from V and 6 bases from J, the gap between germline ends came to 13 bases. The CDR3 here is CASSVGQGRGNEQFF. The CDR3 nucleotides are TGTGCCAGCAGCGTAGGGCAGGGACGCGGCAATGAGCAGTTCTTC.

The chain couples TRBV9 to TRBJ2-7, with TRBD1 matching over 9 bases. This CDR3 has 17 residues. Trimming took 4 bases from V and 4 from J; bases not matched to a gene: 15. Germline V gene sequence: CDR1 SGDLS, CDR2 YYNGEE. CDR3 sequence: CASSSLPGTGKGYEQYF. In DNA, the CDR3 is TGTGCCAGCAGCTCGCTACCCGGGACAGGGAAGGGGTACGAGCAGTACTTC.

The J gene is TRBJ2-3, the V gene TRBV6-6, with TRBD2 identical over 7 bases. The V segment lost 6 bases and the J segment 5 bases; nucleotides outside the gene matches: 11. The CDR3 loop spans 15 amino acids. Germline assignment: CDR1 MNHNY and CDR2 SVGAGI (reference sequence). In DNA form, the CDR3 reads TGTGCCAGCAGCCCTCAGGCGAGCGGGGAAGATACGCAGTATTTT. Its translation is CASSPQASGEDTQYF.

Points on this clone: The sample has other DNA sequences that encode this CDR3 too. The rearrangement joins TRBV27 to TRBJ2-7; possible D gene TRBD1, 5 bases. This CDR3 has 13 residues. V lost 4 bases, J lost 2 bases, and 9 bases lay in between. Germline V CDR1 and CDR2: MNHEY, SMNVEV (reference sequence). The CDR3, as DNA: TGTGCCAGCAGTTACCGCAGGGCCTACGAGCAGTACTTC. Its translation is CASSYRRAYEQYF.

The chain uses TRBV4-1 and TRBJ1-1, with D maybe TRBD1 (5 bases). The CDR3 length is 11 residues. The germline gives CDR1 MGHRA, CDR2 YSYEKL. V was trimmed by 1 base and J by 9 bases, leaving 6 bases between them. CDR3 sequence: CASSQAGQAFF. Here the CDR3 DNA reads TGCGCCAGCAGCCAAGCGGGGCAAGCTTTCTTT.

V is TRBV27 and J is TRBJ1-1, with TRBD1 as a possible D gene (5 bases). Per germline, CDR1 MNHEY and CDR2 SMNVEV (reference sequence). V lost 2 bases, J lost 4 bases, and 11 bases lay in between. The CDR3 is 14 residues long. As DNA, the CDR3 is TGTGCCAGCAGTTTAGTCTTAAGGGGCACTGAAGCTTTCTTT. Encoded protein: CASSLVLRGTEAFF.